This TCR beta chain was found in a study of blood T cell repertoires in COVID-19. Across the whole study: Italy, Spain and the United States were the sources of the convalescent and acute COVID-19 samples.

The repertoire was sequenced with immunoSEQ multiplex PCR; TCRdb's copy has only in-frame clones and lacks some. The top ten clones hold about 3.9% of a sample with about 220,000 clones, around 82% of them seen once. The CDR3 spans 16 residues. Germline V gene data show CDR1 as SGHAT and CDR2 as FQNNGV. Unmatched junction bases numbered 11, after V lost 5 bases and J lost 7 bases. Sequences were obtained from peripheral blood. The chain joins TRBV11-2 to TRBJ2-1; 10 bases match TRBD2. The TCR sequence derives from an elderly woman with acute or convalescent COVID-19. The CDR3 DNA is TGTGCCAGCAGCCCTGGAGCGGGGGGGGCCATGAATGAGCAGTTCTTC. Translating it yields CASSPGAGGAMNEQFF. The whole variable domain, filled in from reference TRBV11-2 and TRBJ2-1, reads EAGVAQSPRYKIIEKRQSVAFWCNPISGHATLYWYQQILGQGPKLLIQFQNNGVVDDSQLPKDRFSAERLKGVDSTLKIQPAKLEDSAVYLCASSPGAGGAMNEQFFGPGTRLTVL.